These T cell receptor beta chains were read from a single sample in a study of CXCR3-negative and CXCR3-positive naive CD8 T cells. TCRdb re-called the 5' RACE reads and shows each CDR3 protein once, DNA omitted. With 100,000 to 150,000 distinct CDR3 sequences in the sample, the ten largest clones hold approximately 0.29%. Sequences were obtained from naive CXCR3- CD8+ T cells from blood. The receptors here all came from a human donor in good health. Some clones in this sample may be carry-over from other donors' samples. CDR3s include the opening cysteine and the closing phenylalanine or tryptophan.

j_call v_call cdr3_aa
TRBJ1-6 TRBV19 CASSGSAGTNSPLHF
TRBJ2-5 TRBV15 CATSRDPLAGRETQYF
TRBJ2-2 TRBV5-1 CASSSQTGPGQLFF
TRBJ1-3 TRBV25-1 CASSEFGSYSGNTIYF
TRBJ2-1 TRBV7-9 CASSSSGGAYNEQFF
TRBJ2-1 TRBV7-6 CASSGGLAGASDEQFF
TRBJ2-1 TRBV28 CASKMRGSYNEQFF
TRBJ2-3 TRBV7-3 CASSPAGGLSDTQYF
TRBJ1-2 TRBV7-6 CASSNRKGTGGYTF
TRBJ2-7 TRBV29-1 CSVVGLGLAEDEQYF
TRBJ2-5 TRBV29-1 CSVEAGVAETQYF
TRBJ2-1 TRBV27 CASSRIPTGPNEQFF
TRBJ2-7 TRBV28 CASSLLRGRTSGPYEQYF
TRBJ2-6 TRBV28 CASSSGTPSGANVLTF
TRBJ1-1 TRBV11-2 CASSPGGDRGRYGAFF
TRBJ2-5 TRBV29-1 CSARHRETQYF
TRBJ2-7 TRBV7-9 CASSLAASYEQYF
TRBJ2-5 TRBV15 CATSDYRGRRETQYF
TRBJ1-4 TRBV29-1 CSVTGEGNEKLFF
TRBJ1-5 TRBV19 CATNRGYNQPQHF
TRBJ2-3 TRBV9 CASSVVSDTQYF
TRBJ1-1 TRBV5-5 CASSLSLGLAVHEAFF
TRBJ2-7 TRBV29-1 CSVVGGGYEQYF
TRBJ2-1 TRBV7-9 CASSRPLANEQFF
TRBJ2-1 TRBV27 CASSLLGLDGNEQFF
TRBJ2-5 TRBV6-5 CASSPEGWGETQYF
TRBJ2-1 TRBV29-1 CSSRRREGGNEQFF
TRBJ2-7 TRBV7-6 CASSFRSLYRDGDYEQYF
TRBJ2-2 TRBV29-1 CSVEDGAWGSVTGELFF
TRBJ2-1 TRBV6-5 CASSYDREGEQFF
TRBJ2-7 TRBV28 CASRYLVGREQYF
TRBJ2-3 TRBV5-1 CASSFRQGGVTDTQYF
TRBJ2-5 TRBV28 CASSPGLAGVPIEETQYF
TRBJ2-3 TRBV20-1 CSAASREKTDTQYF
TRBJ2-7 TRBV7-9 CASSRNPPPYEQYF
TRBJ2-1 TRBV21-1 CASGITGGRGNEQFF
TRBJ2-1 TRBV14 CASSAWTGSYNEQFF
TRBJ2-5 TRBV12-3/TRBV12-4 CASSPLGETQYF
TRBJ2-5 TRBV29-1 CSVEDWKGQGAVLVQETQYF
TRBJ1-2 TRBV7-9 CASSPPSGRQATF
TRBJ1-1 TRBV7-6 CASSLYTGETFF
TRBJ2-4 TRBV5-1 CASRGTALAKNIQYF
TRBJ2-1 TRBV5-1 CASSLLAGGLDSYNEQFF